The 30 T cell receptor beta chains presented below share a single source sample, sequenced in a study of cytomegalovirus exposure and HLA in healthy donors. PCR employed 60 Vbeta and 13 Jbeta primers. This table comes from immunoSEQ multiplex PCR, and its TCRdb copy is limited to in-frame clones, with some not included. The sample has a few hundred thousand clones, almost 85% seen once; the top ten hold about 2%. The sequencing sample was made of PBMCs. These receptors came from a woman between 40 and 50 years old in good health and CMV-seropositive.

CDR3 sequence (DNA): TGCGCCAGCAGCCAACGACAGATCCTTTACAATGAGCAGTTCTTC. Its translation: CASSQRQILYNEQFF. This chain connects TRBV4-3 to TRBJ2-1; maybe TRBD1 (5 bases). Germline CDR1 is LGHNA and CDR2 is YSLEER. CDR3 size: 15 residues. Trimming took off 2 bases at V and 4 bases at J, with 12 bases between the two ends.

The CDR3 nucleotides are TGTGCCGCAACCGGGGTGAACACTGAAGCTTTCTTT. Translated, it gives CAATGVNTEAFF. The gene calls are TRBV30 and TRBJ1-1; D ambiguous. Germline V gene sequence: CDR1 GTSNPN, CDR2 SVGIG (reference sequence). The CDR3 contains 12 residues. Trimming took 8 bases from V and 0 from J, leaving 10 bases between them.

CDR3 loop: CASSPHTFGRMNTEAFF. The DNA of the CDR3 is TGTGCCAGCAGCCCACATACGTTCGGGAGAATGAACACTGAAGCTTTCTTT. The chain employs TRBV11-2 and TRBJ1-1; D gene unclear. The V end lost 5 bases, the J end lost 0 bases, and 19 bases lay between the germline ends. The CDR3 consists of 17 residues. Germline V gene sequence: CDR1 SGHAT, CDR2 FQNNGV.

The genes are TRBV30 and TRBJ1-6; D gene unclear. The germline gives CDR1 GTSNPN, CDR2 SVGIG (reference sequence). V gave up 4 bases and J gave up 7 bases, with 14 bases separating them. The CDR3 consists of 14 residues. CDR3 loop: CAWTGRGENSPLHF. CDR3 sequence (DNA): TGTGCCTGGACTGGCCGGGGAGAGAATTCACCCCTCCACTTT. Based on the CDR3 plus reference TRBV30 and TRBJ1-6, the full variable domain is SQTIHQWPATLVQPVGSPLSLECTVEGTSNPNLYWYRQAAGRGLQLLFYSVGIGQISSEVPQNLSASRPQDRQFILSSKKLLLSDSGFYLCAWTGRGENSPLHFGNGTRLTVT.

This chain uses TRBV11-3 with TRBJ2-3; D not certain. This CDR3 contains 13 residues. The V and J ends lost 3 bases and 5 bases respectively, with 9 bases between them. In germline, CDR1 is SGHNT, CDR2 YENEEA. The CDR3 reads CASSFVLRDTQYF. In DNA, the CDR3 is TGTGCCAGCAGCTTTGTACTCCGAGATACGCAGTATTTT. Using reference TRBV11-3 and TRBJ2-3 for the parts outside the CDR3, the full variable domain is EAGVVQSPRYKIIEKKQPVAFWCNPISGHNTLYWYLQNLGQGPELLIRYENEEAVDDSQLPKDRFSAERLKGVDSTLKIQPAELGDSAVYLCASSFVLRDTQYFGPGTRLTVL.

This clone has a single count. The chain has TRBV7-2 and TRBJ1-5; D unclear. Germline CDR1 SGHTA, CDR2 FQGNSA. V lost 1 base, J lost 3 bases, and 16 bases lay in between. CDR3 length equals 17 residues. CDR3 residues: CASSLDTLRHNNQPQHF. In DNA, the CDR3 is TGTGCCAGCAGCTTAGACACCCTCAGGCACAACAATCAGCCCCAGCATTTT.

The genes are TRBV7-8 and TRBJ2-7; 7 bases agree with TRBD2. V trimming: 3 bases; J trimming: 2 bases; junction bases outside the gene matches: 1. Germline V CDR1 and CDR2: SGHVS, FQNEAQ. The CDR3 spans 13 residues. In DNA, the CDR3 is TGTGCCAGCAGCTTTGGGGGGGCCTACGAGCAGTACTTC. Translated, it gives CASSFGGAYEQYF.

This chain connects TRBV28 to TRBJ2-5, with 9 bases matching TRBD1. Trimming at V came to 6 bases and at J to 3 bases, leaving 8 bases not matched to a gene. The CDR3 loop spans 15 amino acids. The germline CDR1 and CDR2 sequences are MDHEN and SYDVKM. The CDR3 here is CASSPYRDREETQYF. CDR3 sequence (DNA): TGTGCCAGCAGCCCATACCGGGACAGGGAAGAGACCCAGTACTTC.

The chain employs TRBV30 and TRBJ2-2; tentative D call: TRBD1 (5 bases). Between the trimmed V and J ends, which lost 1 base and 4 bases, there was a span of 13 bases. The germline V gene encodes CDR1 GTSNPN and CDR2 SVGIG (reference sequence). The CDR3 contains 15 residues. Written as DNA, the CDR3 is TGTGCCTGGAGTGGGGCAGGGTACCTCACCGGGGAGCTGTTTTTT. It is translated as CAWSGAGYLTGELFF.

This sequence joins TRBV5-4 and TRBJ2-7, with 7 positions matching TRBD2. The CDR3 totals 16 residues. Germline CDR1 is SGHNT and CDR2 is YYREEE (reference sequence). Unmatched junction bases numbered 16, after V lost 4 bases and J lost 6 bases. The CDR3 DNA follows: TGTGCCAGCAGCGGGGGGGTAGGACTAGTGGGTGGCGAGCAGTACTTC. Translation: CASSGGVGLVGGEQYF.

V gene TRBV15 combines with J gene TRBJ2-1; TRBD1 aligns across 9 bases. V was pared by 0 bases and J by 7 bases, with 4 bases of the junction left unmatched. Per the germline V gene, CDR1 is LNHNV and CDR2 is YYDKDF (reference sequence). This CDR3 region has 15 residues. Written as DNA, the CDR3 is TGTGCCACCAGCAGAGAGGGACAGGGACTGAATGAGCAGTTCTTC. This sequence encodes CATSREGQGLNEQFF.

The chain is built from TRBV9 and TRBJ2-1; 7 positions agree with TRBD2. The CDR3 loop spans 13 amino acids. CDR1 SGDLS and CDR2 YYNGEE come from the germline V gene. V lost 0 bases, J lost 7 bases, and 1 base stayed unmatched. DNA of the CDR3: TGTGCCAGCAGCGTAGGAGCGGGGAATGAGCAGTTCTTC. Translated: CASSVGAGNEQFF.

DNA of the CDR3: TGTGCCATCAGTGGACAGGGACACCCGAACACTGAAGCTTTCTTT. As protein: CAISGQGHPNTEAFF. This chain joins TRBV10-3 and TRBJ1-1; 7 nucleotides match TRBD1. This CDR3 spans 15 amino acids. Germline trimming cut 4 bases from V and 1 base from J; bases unmatched to any gene: 6. Germline values: CDR1 ENHRY, CDR2 SYGVKD.

Only a few counts were recorded for this clone. Additional DNA sequences in this sample encode the identical CDR3. J is TRBJ2-5 and V is TRBV28; D is possibly TRBD1 (6 bases). The CDR3 length is 12 residues. Trimming cost V 6 bases and J 2 bases, with 7 bases left between them. CDR1 is MDHEN and CDR2 is SYDVKM in the germline V gene. CDR3: CASRGGQETQYF. CDR3 sequence (DNA): TGTGCCAGCAGAGGGGGTCAAGAGACCCAGTACTTC.

The V call is TRBV6-6, the J call TRBJ2-3, with D possibly being TRBD2 (7 bases). This CDR3 has 14 amino acids. The germline V gene encodes CDR1 MNHNY and CDR2 SVGAGI (reference sequence). Trimming took 11 bases from V and 6 from J, leaving 21 bases between them. CDR3 in amino acids: CAVKGGGRWDTQYF. The CDR3 DNA is TGTGCCGTCAAGGGGGGGGGACGGTGGGATACGCAGTATTTT.

This clone was seen only a few times. V usage is TRBV6-6 and J usage is TRBJ2-7, with D possibly TRBD2 on 6 matching bases. This CDR3 contains 16 residues. The V end was cut by 8 bases, the J end by 3 bases, with 23 bases between. In germline, CDR1 is MNHNY, CDR2 SVGAGI (reference sequence). In DNA form, the CDR3 reads TGTGCCAGCTCCCCCAAGAGTGGCGGGGTTGTCTACGAGCAGTACTTC. Its protein product is CASSPKSGGVVYEQYF.

The chain recombines TRBV6-5 with TRBJ1-5; 8 bases fit TRBD1. CDR3 length: 14 residues. Germline loops: CDR1 MNHEY, CDR2 SVGAGI. With 5 bases clipped from V and 2 bases from J, the junction kept 2 bases outside the gene matches. CDR3 in DNA: TGTGCCAGCAGTCAACAGGGGGGCAATCAGCCCCAGCATTTT. It yields the protein CASSQQGGNQPQHF.

The J gene is TRBJ2-1, the V gene TRBV10-3, with TRBD2 identical over 14 bases. The J segment lost 6 bases and the V segment lost 7 bases, leaving 5 bases of the junction unmatched. The germline V gene encodes CDR1 ENHRY and CDR2 SYGVKD. This CDR3 contains 15 residues. This CDR3 reads CAINAGTSGSNEQFF. The DNA of the CDR3 is TGTGCCATCAATGCGGGGACTAGCGGGAGCAATGAGCAGTTCTTC.

V gene TRBV5-4 combines with J gene TRBJ2-3; D might be TRBD2 (7 bases). Germline V gene lookup returns CDR1 SGHNT and CDR2 YYREEE (reference sequence). Trimming stripped 2 bases from V and 2 bases from J, with 18 bases between. The CDR3 consists of 17 residues. The CDR3 nucleotides read TGTGCCAGCAGCTTTGGGGGCTTAGCGGGTTTCACAGATACGCAGTATTTT. Translating gives CASSFGGLAGFTDTQYF.

This chain uses TRBV10-3 with TRBJ1-3, with 12 nucleotides matching TRBD1. Germline V gives CDR1 ENHRY, CDR2 SYGVKD. J lost 8 bases, V lost 5 bases, and 10 bases had no gene match. This CDR3 has 16 residues. CDR3 loop: CAISRQGQGARDTIYF. CDR3 coding DNA: TGTGCCATCAGTCGACAGGGACAGGGGGCGCGGGACACCATATATTTT.

The chain uses TRBV27 and TRBJ1-2; no firm D call. The CDR3 consists of 14 residues. Trimming removed 6 bases from V and 7 bases from J, with 18 bases in between. Germline V gene sequence: CDR1 MNHEY, CDR2 SMNVEV (reference sequence). In DNA, the CDR3 is TGTGCCAGCAGGGATAGTGGTCCGAGAGGTGGCTACACCTTC. Translating it yields CASRDSGPRGGYTF.

This clone was counted once. This chain links TRBV28 with TRBJ2-5; D possibly corresponds to TRBD2 (5 bases). Trimming left V 6 bases short and J 0 bases short, with 11 bases between. CDR1 and CDR2 from the germline V gene are MDHEN and SYDVKM. The CDR3 totals 14 residues. CDR3 residues: CASSLAGNQETQYF. The DNA for the CDR3 is TGTGCCAGCAGCTTAGCCGGGAACCAAGAGACCCAGTACTTC.

The CDR3 is CASSTSGTQRLYF. Written as DNA, the CDR3 is TGTGCCAGTAGTACGTCCGGGACACAGAGGTTGTACTTC. V gene TRBV19 combines with J gene TRBJ2-4, with a possible D match to TRBD1 (6 bases). Trimming cost V 4 bases and J 15 bases, with 19 bases left between them. Germline CDR1 and CDR2: LNHDA and SQIVND (reference sequence). The CDR3 has 13 residues.

V is TRBV5-4 and J is TRBJ1-2; TRBD1 matches 11 bases. The CDR3 sequence is 15 residues long. J gave up 4 bases and V 2 bases, and 4 bases lay outside the gene matches. Germline values: CDR1 SGHNT, CDR2 YYREEE (reference sequence). The CDR3 DNA reads TGTGCCAGCAGCTTAGGGGGGACAGGGGGCTATGGCTACACCTTC. This encodes CASSLGGTGGYGYTF.

This sequence joins TRBV7-2 and TRBJ2-7; the match to TRBD2 covers 9 bases. Germline assignment: CDR1 SGHTA and CDR2 FQGNSA. V was pared by 0 bases and J by 6 bases, with 12 bases of the junction left unmatched. The length of the CDR3 is 17 residues. In nucleotides, the CDR3 is TGTGCCAGCAGCTTAGCGCCCTACCTAGCGGGGAGAGTCGAGCAGTACTTC. Amino acid sequence: CASSLAPYLAGRVEQYF.

This chain uses TRBV5-1 with TRBJ2-5, with a tentative D call TRBD1 (6 bases). The CDR3 runs 13 residues. Germline V gene sequence: CDR1 SGHRS, CDR2 YFSETQ. Trimming removed 4 bases at V and 4 bases at J, with 11 bases between. DNA for the CDR3: TGCGCCAGCAGCACAGGGTCCCCAGAGACCCAGTACTTC. Its translation is CASSTGSPETQYF.

The rearrangement uses TRBV4-2 and TRBJ2-2; TRBD2 matches 7 bases. V shed 1 base and J 1 base; nucleotides not matched to a gene: 3. Per the germline V gene, CDR1 is LGHNA and CDR2 is YNFKEQ. This CDR3 region has 16 residues. The CDR3 DNA follows: TGTGCCAGCAGCCAAGGAGCGGGGATGAACACCGGGGAGCTGTTTTTT. Protein sequence: CASSQGAGMNTGELFF.

The chain combines TRBV25-1 with TRBJ2-1, with D maybe TRBD1 (6 bases). The CDR3 loop spans 15 amino acids. Germline V lookup: CDR1 MGHDK, CDR2 SYGVNS. Trimming shortened V by 4 bases and J by 8 bases, and 18 bases separated the two germline ends. In nucleotides, the CDR3 is TGTGCCAGCAGTGCTGGGACACGTAACGGCCATGAGCAGTTCTTC. It encodes CASSAGTRNGHEQFF.

The V gene is TRBV27, the J gene TRBJ2-7; D not resolved. Trimming pared 4 bases from V and 4 bases from J, leaving 11 bases between. The germline V gene has CDR1 MNHEY and CDR2 SMNVEV (reference sequence). The CDR3 consists of 13 residues. For the CDR3, the DNA is TGTGCCAGCAGTTCACCAAATCTATACGAGCAGTACTTC. It codes for CASSSPNLYEQYF.

This clone has a single count. The DNA is omitted, as the CDR3 cannot be located on it reliably, and the CDR3 follows TCRdb's listing. The chain is built from TRBV28 and TRBJ2-7; TRBD2, as called in the table, went unchecked against the DNA. Germline assignment: CDR1 MDHEN and CDR2 SYDVKM. The CDR3 contains 20 residues when both ends are counted. The CDR3 loop is CASSLFLSRGAGGPIYEQYF.